This passage covers 21 T cell receptor beta chains from one sample sequenced in a study of shared clonotypes between healthy human individuals. Profiled with immunoSEQ multiplex PCR; TCRdb holds only in-frame clones, not every one. The sample lists millions of clones, around 90% seen once, with 0.11% to 0.15% in the top ten. Sequencing input: naive CD4+ T cells sorted from blood. Noted subset: CD45RA+ positively selected. The receptors derive from a man aged 18-30 years in good health.

For this clone: Other DNA variants within this sample encode the same CDR3. The chain is built from TRBV2 and TRBJ2-7; the match to TRBD2 covers 8 bases. Germline-derived CDR1 and CDR2 are SNHLY and FYNNEI. Unmatched junction bases numbered 1, after V lost 6 bases and J lost 3 bases. This CDR3 contains 12 residues. CDR3 coding DNA: TGTGCCAGCAGCGGGACTAGCTACGAGCAGTACTTC. Translation: CASSGTSYEQYF.

The chain joins TRBV28 to TRBJ2-7; 8 nucleotides align to TRBD2. Germline assignment: CDR1 MDHEN and CDR2 SYDVKM. The CDR3 consists of 15 residues. The V segment lost 2 bases and the J segment 2 bases; nucleotides outside the gene matches: 5. Here the CDR3 DNA reads TGTGCCAGCAGTTTAGTGGGACTAGGACCCTACGAGCAGTACTTC. It yields the protein CASSLVGLGPYEQYF. Together with reference TRBV28 and TRBJ2-7, the CDR3 gives the full variable domain: DVKVTQSSRYLVKRTGEKVFLECVQDMDHENMFWYRQDPGLGLRLIYFSYDVKMKEKGDIPEGYSVSREKKERFSLILESASTNQTSMYLCASSLVGLGPYEQYFGPGTRLTVT.

As concerns this clone: Other DNA sequences from this sample encode an identical CDR3 as well. The V gene is TRBV5-1, the J gene TRBJ2-7; D not certain. This CDR3 has 13 residues. Trimming shortened V by 3 bases and J by 4 bases, and 11 bases separated the two germline ends. CDR1 and CDR2 from the germline V gene are SGHRS and YFSETQ. This chain's CDR3 is CASSSLSGYEQYF. DNA of the CDR3: TGCGCCAGCAGCTCTTTATCCGGTTACGAGCAGTACTTC.

The chain carries TRBV30 and TRBJ1-1; D gene unclear. CDR3 length: 13 amino acids. V was clipped by 3 bases and J by 0 bases, with 8 bases between them. In germline, CDR1 is GTSNPN, CDR2 SVGIG (reference sequence). The CDR3 is CAWRQEMNTEAFF. CDR3 nucleotide sequence: TGTGCCTGGAGGCAGGAGATGAACACTGAAGCTTTCTTT.

The CDR3 protein is CASSPTRDSLPFF. CDR3 bases: TGTGCCAGCAGCCCTACCCGGGACAGCCTTCCTTTCTTT. J is TRBJ1-1 and V is TRBV7-3; 7 nucleotides align to TRBD1. The CDR3 runs to 13 residues. The junction had 12 bases not matched to a gene; V was cut back by 5 bases and J by 12 bases. The germline V gene has CDR1 SGHTA and CDR2 FQGTGA.

The V gene is TRBV11-3, the J gene TRBJ2-1; the D is unclear. V lost 1 base to trimming and J lost 5 bases, with 6 bases between them. This CDR3 contains 13 residues. The V gene's germline CDR1 is SGHNT and CDR2 YENEEA. The CDR3 DNA reads as TGTGCCAGCAGCTTAGGACCCAACAATGAGCAGTTCTTC. Translated, it gives CASSLGPNNEQFF. Drawing the rest from reference TRBV11-3 and TRBJ2-1, the complete variable domain is EAGVVQSPRYKIIEKKQPVAFWCNPISGHNTLYWYLQNLGQGPELLIRYENEEAVDDSQLPKDRFSAERLKGVDSTLKIQPAELGDSAVYLCASSLGPNNEQFFGPGTRLTVL.

The chain joins TRBV28 to TRBJ1-1; a weak D match, TRBD1 (6 bases). V was clipped by 3 bases and J by 1 base, with 12 bases between them. The CDR3 has 15 amino acids. Germline loops: CDR1 MDHEN, CDR2 SYDVKM. For the CDR3, the DNA is TGTGCCAGCAGTTTGGCTGGACAGTCGAACACTGAAGCTTTCTTT. Translated: CASSLAGQSNTEAFF.

The rearrangement uses TRBV7-2 and TRBJ2-7; D is unclear. V gave up 1 base and J gave up 0 bases, with 7 bases separating them. Germline assignment: CDR1 SGHTA and CDR2 FQGNSA. CDR3 length: 14 amino acids. The DNA of the CDR3 is TGTGCCAGCAGCTTAGGGCGCGACTCCTACGAGCAGTACTTC. It codes for CASSLGRDSYEQYF.

CDR3 DNA: TGTGCCAGTAGTCGCCCGGGACCGTTAGGCTACACCTTC. It translates to CASSRPGPLGYTF. J is TRBJ1-2 and V is TRBV19, with D perhaps TRBD1 (5 bases). The CDR3 has 13 amino acids. V lost 5 bases and J 8 bases, leaving 15 bases between the germline ends. Germline V lookup: CDR1 LNHDA, CDR2 SQIVND (reference sequence).

V usage is TRBV19 and J usage is TRBJ1-5; the match to TRBD1 covers 9 bases. The junction had 9 bases not matched to a gene; V was cut back by 3 bases and J by 3 bases. The CDR3 sequence is 17 residues long. The germline CDR1 and CDR2 sequences are LNHDA and SQIVND (reference sequence). The CDR3: CASSILRTGANNQPQHF. CDR3 DNA: TGTGCCAGTAGTATTCTTCGGACAGGGGCGAACAATCAGCCCCAGCATTTT. Drawing the rest from reference TRBV19 and TRBJ1-5, the complete variable domain is DGGITQSPKYLFRKEGQNVTLSCEQNLNHDAMYWYRQDPGQGLRLIYYSQIVNDFQKGDIAEGYSVSREKKESFPLTVTSAQKNPTAFYLCASSILRTGANNQPQHFGDGTRLSIL.

The rearrangement links TRBV7-2 to TRBJ2-3; 10 nucleotides line up with TRBD2. Germline CDR1 and CDR2: SGHTA and FQGNSA. The CDR3 spans 14 residues. The junction had 5 bases not matched to a gene; V was cut back by 7 bases and J by 4 bases. In DNA form, the CDR3 reads TGTGCCAGCACGAAGCGGGAGGGCCCAGATACGCAGTATTTT. Protein sequence: CASTKREGPDTQYF.

About this clone itself: This CDR3 is also generated by other DNA sequences in the sample. The chain employs TRBV7-2 and TRBJ2-1, with 11 bases aligning to TRBD2. The CDR3 consists of 15 residues. Germline CDR1 and CDR2: SGHTA and FQGNSA. J gave up 4 bases and V 6 bases, and 5 bases lay outside the gene matches. The CDR3 is CASRKTSGGYNEQFF. The DNA of the CDR3 is TGTGCCAGCAGAAAAACTAGCGGGGGTTACAATGAGCAGTTCTTC.

The V and J genes are TRBV9 and TRBJ1-5, with D perhaps matching TRBD1 (5 bases). Germline-derived CDR1 and CDR2 are SGDLS and YYNGEE. This CDR3 comprises 14 residues. Trimming shortened V by 4 bases and J by 7 bases, and 15 bases separated the two germline ends. The CDR3, as DNA: TGTGCCAGCAGCCCAGTGGGGGAAGGGCAGCCCCAGCATTTT. This encodes CASSPVGEGQPQHF.

This rearrangement joins TRBV19 to TRBJ2-7; 11 bases are a match to TRBD2. CDR1 is LNHDA, CDR2 SQIVND, per germline (reference sequence). The trim removed 11 bases at V and 4 bases at J, leaving 7 bases unmatched. The CDR3 has 13 amino acids. CDR3 DNA sequence: TGTGCCGAGGGGACTAGCGGACGATACGAGCAGTACTTC. This translates into CAEGTSGRYEQYF.

This clone was counted a single time. This sequence joins TRBV19 and TRBJ2-1; 9 bases map to TRBD1. V lost 6 bases, J lost 8 bases, and 5 bases stayed unmatched. Per the germline V gene, CDR1 is LNHDA and CDR2 is SQIVND (reference sequence). The CDR3 has 13 residues. CDR3 sequence: CASRGDRDHEQFF. DNA of the CDR3: TGTGCCAGTAGAGGGGACAGGGACCATGAGCAGTTCTTC. Supplemented by reference TRBV19 and TRBJ2-1, the full variable domain reads DGGITQSPKYLFRKEGQNVTLSCEQNLNHDAMYWYRQDPGQGLRLIYYSQIVNDFQKGDIAEGYSVSREKKESFPLTVTSAQKNPTAFYLCASRGDRDHEQFFGPGTRLTVL.

Written as DNA, the CDR3 is TGCGCCAGCAGCTTGGGACAGGAATATTACGAGCAGTACTTC. As protein: CASSLGQEYYEQYF. The gene calls are TRBV5-1 and TRBJ2-7; TRBD1 is a possible D gene (6 bases). The CDR3 contains 14 residues. With 0 bases removed from V and 4 bases from J, the gap between germline ends came to 11 bases. CDR1 is SGHRS and CDR2 is YFSETQ in the germline V gene. Supplemented by reference TRBV5-1 and TRBJ2-7, the full variable domain reads KAGVTQTPRYLIKTRGQQVTLSCSPISGHRSVSWYQQTPGQGLQFLFEYFSETQRNKGNFPGRFSGRQFSNSRSEMNVSTLELGDSALYLCASSLGQEYYEQYFGPGTRLTVT.

This chain links TRBV5-1 with TRBJ2-3; 9 nucleotides align to TRBD1. The ends lost 3 bases at V and 3 bases at J; junction bases unmatched: 5. The V gene's germline CDR1 is SGHRS and CDR2 YFSETQ. This CDR3 is built from 15 residues. CDR3 in amino acids: CASSWGQGNTDTQYF. Here the CDR3 DNA reads TGCGCCAGCAGCTGGGGACAGGGAAATACAGATACGCAGTATTTT.

J is TRBJ1-5 and V is TRBV27, with a tentative D call TRBD1 (6 bases). Germline CDR1 and CDR2: MNHEY and SMNVEV (reference sequence). The CDR3 is 17 amino acids. Trimming took off 5 bases at V and 1 base at J, with 18 bases between the two ends. The CDR3 sequence is CASSRGGGSPSNQPQHF. The CDR3 DNA reads as TGTGCCAGCAGTAGGGGCGGGGGCTCCCCAAGCAATCAGCCCCAGCATTTT.

A word on this clone: In the same sample, other DNA sequences code for this CDR3. The chain recombines TRBV5-4 with TRBJ1-2; 8 bases fit TRBD1. V lost 3 bases and J lost 8; bases outside the gene matches: 6. The germline gives CDR1 SGHNT, CDR2 YYREEE (reference sequence). The CDR3 runs 13 residues. This CDR3 is CASSSQGADGYTF. The CDR3 coding sequence is TGTGCCAGCAGCTCGCAGGGGGCGGACGGCTACACCTTC. Complete variable domain (other parts from reference TRBV5-4 and TRBJ1-2): ETGVTQSPTHLIKTRGQQVTLRCSSQSGHNTVSWYQQALGQGPQFIFQYYREEENGRGNFPPRFSGLQFPNYSSELNVNALELDDSALYLCASSSQGADGYTFGSGTRLTVV.

The gene calls are TRBV7-2 and TRBJ1-4; a possible D gene is TRBD1 (6 bases). From germline, CDR1 is SGHTA and CDR2 FQGNSA. This CDR3 comprises 15 residues. The ends were cut back, 4 bases at V and 5 bases at J, with 14 bases in the middle. In nucleotides, the CDR3 is TGTGCCAGCAGCTGGAGGGCAGGGGAGAATGAAAAACTGTTTTTT. It encodes CASSWRAGENEKLFF.

The chain is built from TRBV23-1 and TRBJ2-7, with 8 bases identical to TRBD1. TRBV23-1 is annotated as an ORF whose role is uncertain. The V gene end was trimmed by 5 bases and the J gene end by 1 base; junction bases not matched to a gene: 22. The CDR3 length is 20 residues. The CDR3 sequence: CASSWSPLNRGYSPSYEQYF. In nucleotides, the CDR3 is TGCGCCAGCAGTTGGAGCCCACTTAACAGGGGGTACTCCCCTTCCTACGAGCAGTACTTC.